A selection of T cell receptor beta chains follows, all from one sample in a study of human T cells and chemical hapten exposure. TCRdb itself ran the RACE reads through MiXCR, one entry per CDR3 protein. The sample lists 280,000 or so distinct CDR3 sequences; roughly 7.4% were seen once. The sequencing here drew on whole blood, taken in connection with sensitization to the hapten diphenylcyclopropenone (DPC). Source of these receptors: a man between 18 and 29 years old with alopecia areata. Some clones in this sample may be carry-over from other donors' samples. CDR3s include the opening cysteine and the closing phenylalanine or tryptophan. The D gene is left open where the match is weak. The size field is filled for only some rows; it gives once, few, many or a size class.

>TRBJ1-5|-|15|TRBV7-6|many
CASSLTRAGNQPQHF
TGTGCCAGCAGCTTAACTAGGGCAGGTAATCAGCCCCAGCATTTT
>TRBJ2-4|-|16|TRBV6-5|many
CASSKSELLEGDIQYF
TGTGCCAGCAGTAAATCTGAACTCCTCGAGGGAGACATTCAGTACTTC
>TRBJ2-3|TRBD2|15|TRBV5-1|-
CASSWATSGTDTQYF
TGCGCCAGCAGCTGGGCGACTAGCGGCACAGATACGCAGTATTTT
>TRBJ2-3|TRBD1|15|TRBV29-1|few
CSVKGTGGVEDTQYF
TGCAGCGTGAAGGGGACAGGGGGCGTTGAAGATACGCAGTATTTT
>TRBJ1-5|-|13|TRBV6-2/TRBV6-3|-
CASGERSNQPQHF
TGTGCCAGCGGGGAGCGTAGCAATCAGCCCCAGCATTTT
>TRBJ1-4|-|17|TRBV5-1|-
CASSFMSEAATNEKLFF
TGCGCCAGCAGCTTCATGTCTGAGGCAGCAACTAATGAAAAACTGTTTTTT
>TRBJ2-7|TRBD2|11|TRBV5-6|few
CASGLAREQYF
TGTGCCAGCGGACTAGCGCGGGAGCAGTACTTC
>TRBJ2-3|TRBD1|15|TRBV2|-
CASTAGTGGPDTQYF
TGTGCCAGCACCGCCGGGACAGGGGGCCCAGATACGCAGTATTTT
>TRBJ1-5|TRBD1|16|TRBV19|few
CASSIDLGTGNQPQHF
TGTGCCAGTAGTATAGACCTGGGGACAGGCAATCAGCCCCAGCATTTT
>TRBJ2-7|-|15|TRBV11-2|few
CASSLVSGFTYEQYF
TGTGCCAGCAGCTTAGTGTCCGGCTTCACCTACGAGCAGTACTTC
>TRBJ2-5|-|13|TRBV12-3/TRBV12-4|few
CASSFPGKETQYF
TGTGCCAGCAGTTTCCCAGGGAAGGAGACCCAGTACTTC
>TRBJ2-2|TRBD2|16|TRBV11-3|-
CASSPLAGRRTGELFF
TGTGCCAGCAGCCCCCTAGCGGGGCGGAGGACCGGGGAGCTGTTTTTT
>TRBJ2-1|-|15|TRBV7-2|-
CASSKSTGAYNEQFF
TGTGCCAGCAGCAAAAGTACGGGGGCCTACAATGAGCAGTTCTTC
>TRBJ1-5|TRBD1|13|TRBV7-2|many
CASSPDREQPQHF
TGTGCCAGCAGCCCAGACAGGGAACAGCCCCAGCATTTT
>TRBJ1-1|-|14|TRBV20-1|-
CSARERDTRTEAFF
TGCAGTGCTAGAGAAAGGGACACGCGGACTGAAGCTTTCTTT
>TRBJ1-1|-|14|TRBV28|few
CASSFPVSNTEAFF
TGTGCCAGCAGTTTCCCAGTATCGAACACTGAAGCTTTCTTT
>TRBJ1-2|-|13|TRBV6-5|many
CASSYGQLYGYTF
TGTGCCAGCAGTTACGGGCAGCTCTATGGCTACACCTTC
>TRBJ2-3|-|13|TRBV6-6|few
CASSLRGEDTQYF
TGTGCCAGCTCCTTACGGGGCGAAGATACGCAGTATTTT
>TRBJ1-1|TRBD1|14|TRBV20-1|-
CSASRDRGNTEAFF
TGCAGTGCTAGCCGGGACAGGGGGAACACTGAAGCTTTCTTT
>TRBJ2-2|-|15|TRBV12-3/TRBV12-4|-
CASSSKGTLTGELFF
TGTGCCAGCAGTTCAAAGGGGACACTAACCGGGGAGCTGTTTTTT
>TRBJ2-5|TRBD2|16|TRBV4-3|few
CASSQSGGPGKETQYF
TGCGCCAGCAGCCAAAGCGGGGGGCCAGGGAAAGAGACCCAGTACTTC
>TRBJ2-3|TRBD2|17|TRBV6-5|few
CASSPHTGGRKGDTQYF
TGTGCCAGCAGTCCACACACGGGGGGGCGTAAAGGAGATACGCAGTATTTT
>TRBJ2-5|-|17|TRBV20-1|-
CSARGPPGGPRVETQYF
TGCAGTGCTAGAGGTCCCCCCGGGGGCCCGAGGGTAGAGACCCAGTACTTC
>TRBJ1-4|-|15|TRBV7-9|few
CASSLDWQGREKLFF
TGTGCCAGCAGCTTAGATTGGCAGGGTCGGGAAAAACTGTTTTTT
>TRBJ1-2|TRBD1|16|TRBV3-1|-
CASSQAVGQGIHGYTF
TGTGCCAGCAGCCAAGCCGTGGGACAGGGGATCCATGGCTACACCTTC
>TRBJ2-1|-|13|TRBV7-2|many
CASSPAAYNEQFF
TGTGCCAGCAGCCCCGCGGCCTACAATGAGCAGTTCTTC
>TRBJ2-5|-|15|TRBV12-3/TRBV12-4|-
CASRPRGSPQETQYF
TGTGCCAGCAGACCGAGAGGGAGCCCACAAGAGACCCAGTACTTC
>TRBJ2-7|-|13|TRBV11-1|-
CASSFLRDNEQYF
TGTGCCAGCAGCTTCCTCCGGGACAACGAGCAGTACTTC
>TRBJ1-1|-|16|TRBV11-2|-
CASSWGGVQYITEAFF
TGTGCCAGCAGCTGGGGTGGGGTTCAGTACATCACTGAAGCTTTCTTT
>TRBJ2-5|-|15|TRBV3-1|few
CASSQFRPIQETQYF
TGTGCCAGCAGCCAATTCCGGCCAATACAAGAGACCCAGTACTTC
>TRBJ2-6|-|13|TRBV11-2|few
CASTLSGANVLTF
TGTGCCAGCACCCTTTCTGGGGCCAACGTCCTGACTTTC
>TRBJ2-3|TRBD1|18|TRBV11-1|-
CASSPHPLGQVGTDTQYF
TGTGCCAGCAGCCCACACCCTTTGGGACAGGTCGGCACAGATACGCAGTATTTT
>TRBJ2-2|-|15|TRBV7-9|-
CASSSPVENTGELFF
TGTGCCAGCAGCTCACCGGTAGAGAACACCGGGGAGCTGTTTTTT
>TRBJ2-3|-|15|TRBV9|-
CASRISKVSTDTQYF
TGTGCCAGCAGGATCAGTAAGGTTAGCACAGATACGCAGTATTTT
>TRBJ1-1|-|15|TRBV20-1|few
CSALVTGTANTEAFF
TGCAGTGCGCTGGTTACCGGGACTGCGAACACTGAAGCTTTCTTT
>TRBJ2-2|TRBD2|17|TRBV23-1|few
CASSQSREGLDTGELFF
TGCGCCAGCAGTCAATCGAGGGAGGGGCTGGACACCGGGGAGCTGTTTTTT
>TRBJ1-1|-|17|TRBV6-2/TRBV6-3|few
CASSYPRIGTLFNEAFF
TGTGCCAGCAGTTACCCAAGAATCGGGACATTGTTTAATGAGGCTTTCTTT
>TRBJ2-6|TRBD1|17|TRBV5-5|few
CASSLGDRDSGANVLTF
TGTGCCAGCAGCTTGGGGGACAGAGACTCTGGGGCCAACGTCCTGACTTTC
>TRBJ1-2|-|15|TRBV7-2|few
CASSAQTGVSYGYTF
TGTGCCAGCAGCGCTCAGACGGGGGTCTCCTATGGCTACACCTTC